Presented here are 9 T cell receptor beta chains from one specimen sequenced in a study of T cells in Graves' hyperthyroidism and ophthalmopathy. RNA transcripts gave rise to amplified TCR beta CDR3 regions. HTBI primers drove first-round RT-PCR of the TCR CDR3. TCRdb used MiXCR to reprocess the multiplex PCR reads, holding one entry per CDR3 protein. In the table there are some 300,000 distinct CDR3 sequences, about an eighth of which are singletons. The sample consisted of blood. These receptors all stem from a woman under 40 with Graves' hyperthyroidism that later progressed to Graves' ophthalmopathy.

There are many counts of this clonotype. The chain is built from TRBV27 and TRBJ2-5; D gene ambiguous. CDR3 length: 15 amino acids. Germline CDR1 MNHEY, CDR2 SMNVEV (reference sequence). The V end lost 0 bases, the J end lost 3 bases, and 11 bases lay between the germline ends. The CDR3 loop is CASSLSYLGKETQYF. The CDR3 coding sequence is TGTGCCAGCAGTTTATCGTATTTAGGGAAAGAGACCCAGTACTTC.

There are many counts of this clonotype. Here the CDR3 DNA reads TGTGCCAGCAGCAAAAGGACAGGGGGGCATGAGCAGTTCTTC. Protein sequence: CASSKRTGGHEQFF. The V and J genes are TRBV5-5 and TRBJ2-1; 10 bases are shared with TRBD1. Trimming cost V 4 bases and J 8 bases; bases outside gene matches: 6. This CDR3 has 14 residues. Per the germline V gene, CDR1 is SGHKS and CDR2 is YYEKEE (reference sequence).

This clonotype was seen repeatedly, ten times or more. The chain joins TRBV18 to TRBJ2-5, with D hard to call. From germline, CDR1 is KGHSH and CDR2 LQKENI. Trimming removed 2 bases at V and 2 bases at J, with 3 bases between. The CDR3 consists of 12 residues. CDR3 DNA: TGTGCCAGCTCACCAGAGCAAGAGACCCAGTACTTC. The encoded protein is CASSPEQETQYF.

In this sample, this clonotype turned up many times. The rearrangement uses TRBV18 and TRBJ1-2; D is ambiguous. Trimming stripped 3 bases from V and 6 bases from J, with 11 bases between. The CDR3 has 13 amino acids. Germline assignment: CDR1 KGHSH and CDR2 LQKENI. DNA of the CDR3: TGTGCCAGCTCACCTCCCGGTTACGATGGCTACACCTTC. Its translation is CASSPPGYDGYTF.

This clonotype has at least ten counts. The V call is TRBV28, the J call TRBJ2-7; D remains unclear. This CDR3 has 13 amino acids. Per germline, CDR1 MDHEN and CDR2 SYDVKM. Trimming removed 8 bases at V and 3 bases at J, with 14 bases between. The CDR3 coding sequence is TGTGCCAGCGATGGGCGGCCGTACTACGAGCAGTACTTC. This translates into CASDGRPYYEQYF.

This clonotype was seen only a few times. The chain joins TRBV20-1 to TRBJ2-7; possible D gene TRBD1, 5 bases. The germline V gene encodes CDR1 DFQATT and CDR2 SNEGSKA (reference sequence). V gave up 5 bases and J gave up 2 bases, with 10 bases separating them. This CDR3 has 12 amino acids. DNA of the CDR3: TGCAGTGCTGCCCAGGGAACCTACGAGCAGTACTTC. Amino acids: CSAAQGTYEQYF.

This clonotype appeared many times. The CDR3 coding sequence is TGCAGCGTCTCTCAGGGGGCAAGCACAGATACGCAGTATTTT. Translation: CSVSQGASTDTQYF. The V call is TRBV29-1, the J call TRBJ2-3; the match to TRBD1 covers 8 bases. The CDR3 runs to 14 residues. The trim removed 6 bases at V and 0 bases at J, leaving 5 bases unmatched. The germline gives CDR1 SQVTM, CDR2 ANQGSEA.

CDR3 sequence reads: CASSSGLAGPYQETQYF. In DNA form, the CDR3 reads TGTGCCAGCAGCTCCGGACTAGCGGGTCCGTACCAAGAGACCCAGTACTTC. The genes are TRBV7-3 and TRBJ2-5; 11 bases are a match to TRBD2. The CDR3 has 17 amino acids. Germline CDR1 SGHTA, CDR2 FQGTGA. With 4 bases clipped from V and 0 bases from J, the junction kept 7 bases outside the gene matches.

This clonotype was counted ten times or more. The chain has TRBV29-1 and TRBJ2-2; 9 bases are a match to TRBD2. There are 14 residues in the CDR3. The ends lost 6 bases at V and 5 bases at J; junction bases unmatched: 7. Germline V gene lookup returns CDR1 SQVTM and CDR2 ANQGSEA. CDR3 amino acids: CSVPREGQTGELFF. The CDR3 DNA follows: TGCAGCGTGCCGCGGGAGGGCCAGACCGGGGAGCTGTTTTTT.